Listed below are T cell receptor beta chains from one sample, sequenced in a study of blood T cells in healthy people across ages. TCRdb called the 5' RACE reads again in MiXCR, with one record for every CDR3 protein. The sample consists of roughly 800,000 distinct CDR3 sequences, roughly 25% of them appearing once. Another study also made use of these data, one on T cells of mothers and their children.

Sequencing used blood. Receptors were obtained from a boy younger than 18 in good health. Each CDR3 is given with its conserved first and last residue. The order of the fields is D gene, clone size, V gene, J gene, CDR3 protein, CDR3 DNA. The D gene is left open where the match is weak. Clone size is given for some rows only: seen once, a few or many times, or a class if the clone is expanded.

D: -
size: -
V: TRBV14
J: TRBJ1-5
CDR3: CASSQDVAGPQHF
DNA: TGTGCCAGCAGCCAAGATGTTGCGGGACCCCAGCATTTT

D: TRBD1
size: few
V: TRBV20-1
J: TRBJ1-6
CDR3: CSARESSGTDNSPLHF
DNA: TGCAGTGCTAGAGAGTCATCCGGGACAGATAATTCACCCCTCCACTTT

D: -
size: -
V: TRBV6-6
J: TRBJ2-5
CDR3: CASRQGNWQETQYF
DNA: TGTGCCAGCAGGCAGGGGAATTGGCAAGAGACCCAGTACTTC

D: -
size: few
V: TRBV29-1
J: TRBJ1-4
CDR3: CSVEEGGAGEKLFF
DNA: TGCAGCGTTGAAGAAGGGGGGGCCGGTGAAAAACTGTTTTTT

D: -
size: -
V: TRBV10-3
J: TRBJ1-3
CDR3: CAISERGSGNTIYF
DNA: TGTGCCATCAGCGAAAGGGGATCTGGAAACACCATATATTTT

D: -
size: -
V: TRBV21-1
J: TRBJ1-4
CDR3: CASSKERQGNLALNEKLFF
DNA: TGTGCCAGCAGCAAAGAGAGACAGGGTAATTTGGCGCTTAATGAAAAACTGTTTTTT

D: -
size: -
V: TRBV7-9
J: TRBJ2-5
CDR3: CASSLGPQGIQETQYF
DNA: TGTGCCAGCAGCTTAGGACCCCAGGGGATCCAAGAGACCCAGTACTTC

D: -
size: few
V: TRBV18
J: TRBJ2-1
CDR3: CASSPLTSNEQFF
DNA: TGTGCCAGCTCACCACTGACAAGCAATGAGCAGTTCTTC

D: -
size: -
V: TRBV9
J: TRBJ2-7
CDR3: CASSVSPSSYEQYF
DNA: TGTGCCAGCAGCGTTAGCCCCAGCTCCTACGAGCAGTACTTC

D: -
size: few
V: TRBV27
J: TRBJ2-1
CDR3: CASSYESENNEQFF
DNA: TGTGCCAGCAGTTACGAGTCGGAAAACAATGAGCAGTTCTTC

D: -
size: -
V: TRBV7-9
J: TRBJ1-3
CDR3: CASSFSGTGNTIYF
DNA: TGTGCCAGCAGCTTTTCCGGGACAGGAAACACCATATATTTT

D: -
size: few
V: TRBV21-1
J: TRBJ2-5
CDR3: CASSKWAPRQGLSPEGQETQYF
DNA: TGTGCCAGCAGCAAATGGGCCCCTCGACAGGGGTTATCTCCTGAGGGCCAAGAGACCCAGTACTTC

D: -
size: few
V: TRBV29-1
J: TRBJ2-7
CDR3: CSVVQSYEQYF
DNA: TGCAGCGTTGTTCAGTCCTACGAGCAGTACTTC

D: -
size: few
V: TRBV21-1
J: TRBJ2-7
CDR3: CASSKSWGQFSYEQYF
DNA: TGTGCCAGCAGCAAAAGCTGGGGACAGTTCTCCTACGAGCAGTACTTC

D: TRBD2
size: -
V: TRBV7-3
J: TRBJ2-7
CDR3: CASSLSGTSGSYEQYF
DNA: TGTGCCAGCAGCTTATCCGGGACTAGCGGTTCCTACGAGCAGTACTTC

D: -
size: few
V: TRBV7-8
J: TRBJ2-3
CDR3: CASSLNFGTDTQYF
DNA: TGTGCCAGCAGCTTAAATTTCGGCACAGATACGCAGTATTTT